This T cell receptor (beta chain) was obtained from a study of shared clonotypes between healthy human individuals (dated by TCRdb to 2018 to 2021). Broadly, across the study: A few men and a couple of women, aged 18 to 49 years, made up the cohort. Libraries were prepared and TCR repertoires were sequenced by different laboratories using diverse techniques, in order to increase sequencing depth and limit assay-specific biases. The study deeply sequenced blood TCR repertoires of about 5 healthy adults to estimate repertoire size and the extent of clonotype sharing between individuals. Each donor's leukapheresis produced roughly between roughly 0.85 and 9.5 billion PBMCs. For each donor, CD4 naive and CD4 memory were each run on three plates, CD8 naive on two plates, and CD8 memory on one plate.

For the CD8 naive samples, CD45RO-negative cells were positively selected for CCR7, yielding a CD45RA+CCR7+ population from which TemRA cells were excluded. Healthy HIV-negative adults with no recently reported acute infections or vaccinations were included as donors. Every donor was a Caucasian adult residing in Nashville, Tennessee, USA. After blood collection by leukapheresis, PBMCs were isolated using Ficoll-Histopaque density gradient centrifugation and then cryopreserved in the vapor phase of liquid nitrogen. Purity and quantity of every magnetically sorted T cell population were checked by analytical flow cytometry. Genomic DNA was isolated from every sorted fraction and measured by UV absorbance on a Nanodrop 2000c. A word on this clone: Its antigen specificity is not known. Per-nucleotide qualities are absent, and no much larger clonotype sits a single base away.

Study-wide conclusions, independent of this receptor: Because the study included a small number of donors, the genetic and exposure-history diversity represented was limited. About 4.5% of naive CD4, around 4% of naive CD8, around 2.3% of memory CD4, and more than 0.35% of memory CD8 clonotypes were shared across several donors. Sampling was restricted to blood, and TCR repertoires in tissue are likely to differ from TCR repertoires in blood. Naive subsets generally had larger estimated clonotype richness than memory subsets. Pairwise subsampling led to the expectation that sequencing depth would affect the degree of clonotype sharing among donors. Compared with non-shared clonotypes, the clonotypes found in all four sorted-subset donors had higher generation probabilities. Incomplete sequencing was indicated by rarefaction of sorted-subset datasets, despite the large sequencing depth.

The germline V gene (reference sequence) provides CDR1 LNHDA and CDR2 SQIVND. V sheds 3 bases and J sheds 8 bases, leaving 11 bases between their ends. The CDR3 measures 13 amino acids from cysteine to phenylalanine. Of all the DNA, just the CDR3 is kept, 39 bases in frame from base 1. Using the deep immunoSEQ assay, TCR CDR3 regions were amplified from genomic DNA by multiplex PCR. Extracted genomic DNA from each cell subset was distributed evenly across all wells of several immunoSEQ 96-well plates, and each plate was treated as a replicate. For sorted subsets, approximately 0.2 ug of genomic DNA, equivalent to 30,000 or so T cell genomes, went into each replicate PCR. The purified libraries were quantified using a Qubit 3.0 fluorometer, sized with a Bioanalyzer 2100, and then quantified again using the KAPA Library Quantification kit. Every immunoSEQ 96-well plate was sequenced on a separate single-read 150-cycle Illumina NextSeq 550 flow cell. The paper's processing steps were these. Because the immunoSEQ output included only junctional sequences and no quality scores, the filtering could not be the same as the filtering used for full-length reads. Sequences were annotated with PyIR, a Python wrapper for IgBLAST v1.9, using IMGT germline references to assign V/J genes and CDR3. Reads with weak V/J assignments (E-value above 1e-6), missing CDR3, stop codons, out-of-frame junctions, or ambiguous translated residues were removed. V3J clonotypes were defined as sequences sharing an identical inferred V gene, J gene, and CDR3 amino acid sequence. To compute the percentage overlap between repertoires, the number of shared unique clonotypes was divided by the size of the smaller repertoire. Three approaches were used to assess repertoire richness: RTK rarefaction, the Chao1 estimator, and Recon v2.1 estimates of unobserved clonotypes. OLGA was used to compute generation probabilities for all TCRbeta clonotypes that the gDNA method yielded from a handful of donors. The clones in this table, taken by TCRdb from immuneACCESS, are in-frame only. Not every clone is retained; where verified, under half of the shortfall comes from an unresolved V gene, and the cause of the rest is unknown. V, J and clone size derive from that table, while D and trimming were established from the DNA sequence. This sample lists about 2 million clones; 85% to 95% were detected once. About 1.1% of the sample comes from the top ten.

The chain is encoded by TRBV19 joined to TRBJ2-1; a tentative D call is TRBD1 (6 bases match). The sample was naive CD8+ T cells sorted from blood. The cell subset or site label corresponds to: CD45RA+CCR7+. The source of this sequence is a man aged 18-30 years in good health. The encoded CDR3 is CASSISWGHEQFF. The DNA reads TGTGCCAGTAGTATTTCGTGGGGGCATGAGCAGTTCTTC.